The 31 T cell receptor beta chains reported below all come from one sample, sequenced in a study of OX40 agonist ivuxolimab in advanced cancers. The receptor library was made with the immunoSEQ multiplex PCR assay. TCRdb holds this immuneACCESS table with in-frame rearrangements only. Some clones are missing; in checked studies, unresolved V genes explain under half, and the rest has no known cause. This sample gives tens of thousands of clones in total; approximately 84% of them show up just once. Of the sample, roughly 2% falls within the top ten clones. Sample: CD4+ or CD8+ T cells sorted from blood, taken in a trial of the OX40 agonist ivuxolimab. The source of these receptors is an adult with an advanced solid tumor such as melanoma, head and neck, liver or kidney cancer.

The rearrangement links TRBV7-6 to TRBJ2-2; 7 positions agree with TRBD2. This CDR3 is built from 16 residues. CDR1 and CDR2 from the germline V gene are SGHVS and FNYEAQ. Trimming at V came to 1 base and at J to 1 base, leaving 3 bases not matched to a gene. DNA for the CDR3: TGTGCCAGCAGCTTAGAGGGCGGGAGGAACACCGGGGAGCTGTTTTTT. It translates to CASSLEGGRNTGELFF.

This sequence joins TRBV10-3 and TRBJ2-5, with D perhaps given as TRBD1 or TRBD2 (5 bases each). The CDR3 covers 14 residues. The germline CDR1 and CDR2 sequences are ENHRY and SYGVKD. V was trimmed by 6 bases and J by 4 bases, leaving 15 bases between them. In DNA form, the CDR3 reads TGTGCCATCAGACCGGACTGGGGCGGAGAGACCCAGTACTTC. Amino acid sequence: CAIRPDWGGETQYF.

The J gene is TRBJ2-6, the V gene TRBV5-4, with 7 nucleotides matching TRBD2. The germline V gene encodes CDR1 SGHNT and CDR2 YYREEE (reference sequence). The CDR3 loop spans 14 amino acids. V lost 4 bases and J lost 3; bases outside the gene matches: 1. The CDR3 region has the DNA TGTGCCAGCAGCCCGGGGGGTGGGGCCAACGTCCTGACTTTC. It specifies CASSPGGGANVLTF.

The CDR3 is CASSYRTATDTQYF. DNA of the CDR3: TGTGCCAGCAGCTATCGGACAGCCACAGATACGCAGTATTTT. The V gene is TRBV9, the J gene TRBJ2-3; weak D call: TRBD1 (6 bases). V was shortened by 4 bases and J by 2 bases, with 11 bases between the two germline ends. This CDR3 contains 14 residues. Looked up from germline, CDR1 is SGDLS and CDR2 is YYNGEE.

The chain has TRBV4-1 and TRBJ1-4; D not certain. Germline lookup yields CDR1 MGHRA and CDR2 YSYEKL. The CDR3 runs 14 residues. The V end lost 4 bases, the J end lost 6 bases, and 12 bases lay between the germline ends. CDR3 sequence: CASSPNQGYEKLFF. As DNA, the CDR3 is TGCGCCAGCAGCCCTAATCAAGGATATGAAAAACTGTTTTTT.

The chain has TRBV5-4 and TRBJ1-1, with 9 bases that match TRBD1. V was pared by 6 bases and J by 2 bases, with 14 bases of the junction left unmatched. This CDR3 contains 17 residues. Germline V gives CDR1 SGHNT, CDR2 YYREEE (reference sequence). For the CDR3, the DNA is TGTGCCAGCACATTACCGGGACAGGGAAGGGGAAACACTGAAGCTTTCTTT. Its translation is CASTLPGQGRGNTEAFF.

This chain uses TRBV4-1 with TRBJ1-4; 7 bases map to TRBD1. In germline, CDR1 is MGHRA, CDR2 YSYEKL. J gave up 4 bases and V 7 bases, and 6 bases lay outside the gene matches. The CDR3 is made up of 14 amino acids. The CDR3 loop reads CASNSGQSNEKLFF. As DNA, the CDR3 is TGCGCCAGCAACTCGGGACAGAGTAATGAAAAACTGTTTTTT.

The gene calls are TRBV7-9 and TRBJ2-3; 10 nucleotides agree with TRBD1. The CDR3 runs to 16 residues. The V segment lost 4 bases and the J segment 11 bases; nucleotides outside the gene matches: 15. Per the germline V gene, CDR1 is SEHNR and CDR2 is FQNEAQ (reference sequence). The CDR3 sequence: CASSSGWGTGAMEQYF. CDR3 coding DNA: TGTGCCAGCAGCTCGGGATGGGGGACAGGGGCGATGGAGCAGTATTTT.

V usage is TRBV7-3 and J usage is TRBJ1-1; no clear D. Germline loops: CDR1 SGHTA, CDR2 FQGTGA. The germline V and J ends were trimmed by 2 bases and 3 bases, with 16 bases remaining between them. This CDR3 is 16 amino acids long. The CDR3 nucleotides are TGTGCCAGCAGCTTATTGGGGTCCGCTGGGGACACTGAAGCTTTCTTT. The encoded protein is CASSLLGSAGDTEAFF.

About this clone: The identical CDR3 is also encoded by other nucleotide sequences in the sample. The chain is built from TRBV29-1 and TRBJ1-1; D gene ambiguous. Germline V gene sequence: CDR1 SQVTM, CDR2 ANQGSEA. V was pared by 7 bases and J by 4 bases, with 19 bases between. This CDR3 spans 14 amino acids. CDR3 protein: CSASHEGQGTEAFF. The CDR3, as DNA: TGCAGCGCCAGCCACGAGGGCCAAGGCACTGAAGCTTTCTTT.

This sequence joins TRBV19 and TRBJ1-3; TRBD1 matches at 7 bases. This CDR3 comprises 14 residues. Germline lookup yields CDR1 LNHDA and CDR2 SQIVND (reference sequence). The V gene end was trimmed by 7 bases and the J gene end by 9 bases; junction bases not matched to a gene: 12. CDR3 amino acids: CASTQDRPGATIYF. In DNA, the CDR3 is TGTGCCAGTACCCAGGACAGGCCTGGGGCCACCATATATTTT.

The gene calls are TRBV7-2 and TRBJ2-2; the D is unclear. Germline V gene sequence: CDR1 SGHTA, CDR2 FQGNSA. The CDR3 runs 13 residues. V was cut by 1 base and J by 5 bases, with 5 bases left in between. CDR3 loop: CASSLDRTGELFF. The CDR3 nucleotides are TGTGCCAGCAGCTTAGATCGGACCGGGGAGCTGTTTTTT.

This clone came up once. V and J are TRBV30 and TRBJ1-1; 7 bases match TRBD1. CDR3 size: 13 residues. Germline loops: CDR1 GTSNPN, CDR2 SVGIG (reference sequence). Trimming took 0 bases from V and 4 from J; bases not matched to a gene: 2. The CDR3 nucleotides are TGTGCCTGGAGTGTACCAGGGGGCACTGAAGCTTTCTTT. Protein: CAWSVPGGTEAFF. The full variable domain, rest sourced from reference TRBV30 and TRBJ1-1, is SQTIHQWPATLVQPVGSPLSLECTVEGTSNPNLYWYRQAAGRGLQLLFYSVGIGQISSEVPQNLSASRPQDRQFILSSKKLLLSDSGFYLCAWSVPGGTEAFFGQGTRLTVV.

The chain links TRBV6-1 to TRBJ2-7; D not resolved. V lost 8 bases and J 6 bases, leaving 11 bases between the germline ends. Germline CDR1 is MNHNS and CDR2 is SASEGT. The CDR3 loop spans 11 amino acids. The CDR3 region has the DNA TGTGCCAGCGGAACGTTTGCCGAGCAGTACTTC. This codes for CASGTFAEQYF.

The chain uses TRBV5-5 and TRBJ2-1; TRBD2 matches at 15 bases. Germline CDR1 reads SGHKS; CDR2 reads YYEKEE (reference sequence). CDR3 length equals 15 residues. Trimming removed 4 bases from V and 6 bases from J; junction bases left unmatched: 2. The CDR3 nucleotides read TGTGCCAGCAGCGCGGGACTAGCGGGGGGCAATGAGCAGTTCTTC. This codes for CASSAGLAGGNEQFF.

J is TRBJ1-5 and V is TRBV9; D is undetermined. Trimming removed 0 bases from V and 10 bases from J, with 11 bases in between. Germline CDR1 reads SGDLS; CDR2 reads YYNGEE. The length of the CDR3 is 13 residues. The CDR3 here is CASSVAGTFPQHF. The CDR3, as DNA: TGTGCCAGCAGCGTAGCTGGCACTTTCCCCCAGCATTTT.

This sequence joins TRBV19 and TRBJ1-2, with D possibly TRBD1 on 6 matching bases. The germline V gene encodes CDR1 LNHDA and CDR2 SQIVND (reference sequence). The CDR3 loop spans 15 amino acids. Trimming left V 8 bases short and J 5 bases short, with 21 bases between. The CDR3 DNA reads as TGTGCCAGTTCCCCCCAGACAGGAGAGGGTTATGGCTACACCTTC. Translating gives CASSPQTGEGYGYTF.

The chain employs TRBV28 and TRBJ2-7; D gene uncertain. The CDR3 spans 14 residues. Trimming left V 7 bases short and J 5 bases short, with 18 bases between. Germline lookup yields CDR1 MDHEN and CDR2 SYDVKM. CDR3 residues: CASTTASDWNEQYF. The CDR3, as DNA: TGTGCCAGCACTACAGCCAGCGACTGGAACGAGCAGTACTTC. Variable domain in full (rest from reference TRBV28 and TRBJ2-7): DVKVTQSSRYLVKRTGEKVFLECVQDMDHENMFWYRQDPGLGLRLIYFSYDVKMKEKGDIPEGYSVSREKKERFSLILESASTNQTSMYLCASTTASDWNEQYFGPGTRLTVT.

The chain uses TRBV19 and TRBJ2-5; tentatively, D is TRBD1 (6 bases). Germline V lookup: CDR1 LNHDA, CDR2 SQIVND (reference sequence). The CDR3 loop spans 13 amino acids. Trimming cost V 10 bases and J 5 bases, with 17 bases left between them. The CDR3 protein is CATARAGDETQYF. For the CDR3, the DNA is TGTGCCACCGCCAGGGCAGGGGACGAGACCCAGTACTTC.

The CDR3 bases are TGCGCCAGCAGTGAGTCAGGCAGGGGAGTTGATCAGCCCCAGCATTTT. Protein: CASSESGRGVDQPQHF. The V gene is TRBV10-2, the J gene TRBJ1-5; tentative D call: TRBD1 (6 bases). The CDR3 runs to 16 residues. Trimming took off 0 bases at V and 5 bases at J, with 14 bases between the two ends. The germline V gene encodes CDR1 WSHSY and CDR2 SAAADI.

A single count supports this clone. This chain connects TRBV5-1 to TRBJ1-3; D not certain. Germline CDR1 reads SGHRS; CDR2 reads YFSETQ. V was clipped by 0 bases and J by 4 bases, with 11 bases between them. The CDR3 extends over 15 amino acids. This chain's CDR3 is CASSLEAAKGNTIYF. For the CDR3, the DNA is TGCGCCAGCAGCTTGGAGGCAGCTAAAGGAAACACCATATATTTT. Full variable domain (missing parts from reference TRBV5-1 and TRBJ1-3): KAGVTQTPRYLIKTRGQQVTLSCSPISGHRSVSWYQQTPGQGLQFLFEYFSETQRNKGNFPGRFSGRQFSNSRSEMNVSTLELGDSALYLCASSLEAAKGNTIYFGEGSWLTVV.

This clone was detected a few times. The chain recombines TRBV28 with TRBJ2-5; 7 nucleotides line up with TRBD1. The CDR3 runs to 15 residues. V gave up 2 bases and J gave up 5 bases; unmatched junction bases: 8. Germline CDR1 reads MDHEN; CDR2 reads SYDVKM. CDR3 protein: CASSLIGGVGETQYF. The DNA for the CDR3 is TGTGCCAGCAGTTTAATAGGGGGCGTAGGGGAGACCCAGTACTTC.

This chain connects TRBV7-9 to TRBJ2-7, with D tentatively TRBD1 (5 bases). The V gene's germline CDR1 is SEHNR and CDR2 FQNEAQ (reference sequence). The V end lost 9 bases, the J end lost 1 base, and 13 bases lay between the germline ends. The CDR3 covers 13 residues. The CDR3 sequence: CASSREGSYEQYF. The DNA of the CDR3 is TGTGCCAGTTCCAGGGAAGGTTCCTACGAGCAGTACTTC.

A single count supports this clone. V is TRBV5-1 and J is TRBJ2-5, with 8 positions matching TRBD1. This CDR3 has 16 amino acids. J lost 4 bases, V lost 3 bases, and 11 bases had no gene match. Germline V gene data show CDR1 as SGHRS and CDR2 as YFSETQ. This chain's CDR3 is CASSSNGDRWGETQYF. Written as DNA, the CDR3 is TGCGCCAGCAGCTCAAATGGGGACAGGTGGGGAGAGACCCAGTACTTC.

The CDR3 reads CASRTNGNTGELFF. CDR3 DNA: TGTGCCAGCAGAACGAATGGCAACACCGGGGAGCTGTTTTTT. The chain couples TRBV28 to TRBJ2-2; no clear D. This CDR3 region has 14 residues. In germline, CDR1 is MDHEN, CDR2 SYDVKM. V was trimmed by 6 bases and J by 2 bases, leaving 10 bases between them.

The V call is TRBV11-1, the J call TRBJ2-1; possibly TRBD2 for D (6 bases). V was clipped by 0 bases and J by 2 bases, with 14 bases between them. The CDR3 is made up of 17 amino acids. Germline loops: CDR1 SGHAT, CDR2 FQDESV (reference sequence). The CDR3 nucleotides are TGTGCCAGCAGCTTAGCCTCGGCGGGGCCCCCCTACAATGAGCAGTTCTTC. Translating it yields CASSLASAGPPYNEQFF.

The rearrangement uses TRBV2 and TRBJ2-7; D gene ambiguous. The CDR3 totals 14 residues. Germline CDR1 SNHLY, CDR2 FYNNEI. Trimming stripped 2 bases from V and 0 bases from J, with 8 bases between. The CDR3 protein is CASSESANSYEQYF. The CDR3 DNA reads as TGTGCCAGCAGTGAATCCGCAAACTCCTACGAGCAGTACTTC.

This chain connects TRBV6-1 to TRBJ2-3; D not resolved. The germline gives CDR1 MNHNS, CDR2 SASEGT. V dropped 6 bases and J dropped 1 base, with 14 bases sitting between them. The CDR3 loop spans 15 amino acids. Here the CDR3 reads CASRSPQEGTDTQYF. In DNA, the CDR3 is TGTGCCAGCAGGAGCCCCCAGGAAGGCACAGATACGCAGTATTTT.

V usage is TRBV5-3 and J usage is TRBJ1-5, with D perhaps matching TRBD1 (6 bases). TRBV5-3 is known as an ORF, though its function is uncertain. Trimming removed 0 bases from V and 0 bases from J, with 10 bases in between. This CDR3 comprises 16 residues. For the CDR3, the DNA is TGTGCCAGAAGCTTGGATTACAGGGATAGCAATCAGCCCCAGCATTTT. This sequence encodes CARSLDYRDSNQPQHF.

The V and J genes are TRBV5-1 and TRBJ1-1, with 9 bases aligning to TRBD1. The CDR3 has 15 amino acids. V shed 4 bases and J 5 bases; nucleotides not matched to a gene: 9. Looked up from germline, CDR1 is SGHRS and CDR2 is YFSETQ. CDR3 region: CASSTSGTGTTEAFF. The DNA of the CDR3 is TGCGCCAGCAGCACCTCCGGGACAGGGACAACTGAAGCTTTCTTT.

Only a few counts were recorded for this clone. This chain joins TRBV2 and TRBJ1-5, with D hard to call. Germline CDR1 SNHLY, CDR2 FYNNEI. This CDR3 spans 11 amino acids. V lost 10 bases, J lost 2 bases, and 6 bases lay in between. For the CDR3, the DNA is TGTGCCACGGGTGGCAATCAGCCCCAGCATTTT. This gives the protein CATGGNQPQHF.